This T cell receptor (beta chain) was identified during a study of T cell responses to AZD1222 COVID-19 vaccine listed by TCRdb under 2021. Some background on the complete study: AZD1222 recipients whose second dose came at about 4 weeks and those whose second dose came at about 12 weeks were combined into one group, since spike-specific TCR depth and breadth did not differ between the two schedules. A total of about 230 trial participants underwent TCR sequencing, of whom 200 to 220 received two doses of AZD1222 and about 25 received two doses of the MenACWY control vaccine. Trial participants were enrolled by age into subgroups of 18-55, 56-69 and 70-plus years, and roughly 150, 30 and 60 TCR-sequenced participants, respectively, were included in these subgroups.

The full study reports these points: Most participants were white British and females outnumbered males, and the authors suggested that clonal diversity may have been underestimated. The vaccine-associated CD4 TCRs covered the entire spike protein, and the dominant responses fell in regions 160-218 and 743-854. Nearly half of unique spike-specific TCRs reportedly recognized epitopes outside regions mutated in the B.1.351 and B.1.1.7 variants. After two AZD1222 doses, spike-specific TCR breadth and depth were significantly higher than at day 0 and than in MenACWY recipients. No day 14 peak-response samples were available, so repertoires were characterized only after the peak T cell response. Conclusions about previously exposed vaccinees were limited because only a handful of AZD1222 recipients were SARS-CoV-2 seropositive at baseline. The 56-69-year group was small, and its depth increase did not reach significance, likely because of low power.

A note on this clone: Its antigen remains undetermined. Qualities for individual bases were not recorded, and no much larger clone is one base off.

The CDR3 regions of human TCRbeta chains were analyzed by immunosequencing. The authors' pipeline ran thus. TCRs in the repertoires were compared against a reference library of SARS-CoV-2-specific TCRs that had been generated with the MIRA antigen-specificity platform. Breadth was defined as the fraction of unique TCRs that were SARS-CoV-2-associated, and depth was defined as the fraction of total T cells that were SARS-CoV-2-associated. Using the MIRA data, every spike-specific TCR was mapped to the spike region that the TCR reacted to and assigned to either a CD4 or a CD8 class. Log10-transformed breadth and depth values were compared by one-way ANOVA with Sidak's multiple comparisons tests. The table was pulled from immuneACCESS by TCRdb, which kept in-frame rearrangements only. Such tables lose some clones; where checked, under half of the loss comes from unresolved V genes, and the rest has no known cause. V, J and clone size reflect that table, while D and trimming were determined from the DNA. Across this sample there are roughly 96,000 clones, with about 88% seen only once. The leading ten clones occupy around 1.5% of the sample.

This sample's time point label indicates: baseline before first vaccination. The vaccinee samples were drawn from two UK trials, COV001 and COV002, one of which was a single-blind randomized controlled phase 2/3 trial testing AZD1222 (ChAdOx1 nCoV-19) in healthy adults. For TCRbeta chain sequencing, PBMC samples were collected from trial participants at day 0 and at day 28 after the second dose. The sequenced sample was peripheral blood, obtained on day 0 of AZD1222 vaccination. The receptor was derived from an adult in good health.

This receptor carries the CDR3 CAWRRDSNTEAFF. The DNA sequence follows: TGTGCCTGGAGGAGGGACAGCAACACTGAAGCTTTCTTT. The sequence is built from TRBV30 and TRBJ1-1; 7 middle bases align to TRBD1. The germline V gene (reference sequence) provides CDR1 GTSNPN and CDR2 SVGIG. Here V drops 3 bases and J drops 2 bases, and the junction holds 3 bases not matched to any gene. The CDR3 starts with the cysteine, ends with the phenylalanine, and has 13 residues. Only the CDR3 DNA stays, 39 bases, in frame from base 1.